The source of this T cell receptor beta chain is a study of T cells after yellow fever vaccination. In its sample, this clonotype was seen a few times. Its specificity is not known. Trimming shortened V by 7 bases and J by 3 bases, and 8 bases separated the two germline ends. The CDR3 loop spans 12 amino acids. TCRdb re-called the 5' RACE reads through MiXCR, storing one row per CDR3 protein. The table has a few hundred thousand distinct CDR3 sequences, around a tenth seen once. Overall study results and limits: On re-exposure, the response was weaker but peaked faster, at day 5 versus 15.

This specimen consisted of PBMCs, obtained on the day of the first yellow fever vaccination. The J gene is TRBJ2-3, the V gene TRBV12-3 or TRBV12-4; D is unclear. The source of this sequence is a man between 18 and 35 years old who received the YFV17D yellow fever vaccine. The CDR3 DNA reads as TGTGCCAGCACTCCTCTAACAGATACGCAGTATTTT. Translated: CASTPLTDTQYF.